This T cell receptor beta chain is from a study of blood T cell repertoires in COVID-19. About the study: Whether acute or convalescent, the COVID-19 samples came from the United States, Italy and Spain. Sources were T cells, B-cell-depleted T cells, or PBMCs; the material itself was cDNA or gDNA.

Authors' analysis steps: Estimated nucleated cell counts came from reference gene primer amplification. Sequenced by immunoSEQ multiplex PCR; TCRdb stores in-frame clones only, minus some. D and trimming were read from the DNA, whereas the V and J calls and clone size are those reported in that table. The sample carries hundreds of thousands of clones, around 90% recorded once. CDR3 length equals 14 residues. The V and J ends lost 1 base and 3 bases respectively, with 10 bases between them. Germline V gene sequence: CDR1 KGHSH, CDR2 LQKENI. V and J are TRBV18 and TRBJ2-7; tentatively, D is TRBD2 (5 bases). The origin of this receptor is a man aged 60-69 years who had recovered from COVID-19. The specimen was peripheral blood. The CDR3 sequence: CASSPRESGYEQYF. CDR3 coding DNA: TGTGCCAGCTCACCACGGGAGTCGGGCTACGAGCAGTACTTC. Together with reference TRBV18 and TRBJ2-7, the CDR3 gives the full variable domain: NAGVMQNPRHLVRRRGQEARLRCSPMKGHSHVYWYRQLPEEGLKFMVYLQKENIIDESGMPKERFSAEFPKEGPSILRIQQVVRGDSAAYFCASSPRESGYEQYFGPGTRLTVT.